The present T cell receptor (beta chain) was sequenced within a study of blood T cell repertoires in COVID-19. Here immunoSEQ multiplex PCR was the method, and the copy in TCRdb shows in-frame clones only, minus some. The sample lists tens of thousands of clones, about 80% occurring once. J lost 4 bases, V lost 4 bases, and 9 bases had no gene match. Germline V gives CDR1 SGHNT, CDR2 YENEEA. This CDR3 has 15 residues. The source material was peripheral blood. This rearrangement joins TRBV11-3 to TRBJ2-5, with 7 bases aligning to TRBD1. This sequence was found in a man between 65 and 85 years old with acute or convalescent COVID-19. CDR3 DNA sequence: TGTGCCAGCAGCTGGGGAGCAGGGGGTGCAGAGACCCAGTACTTC. Its protein is CASSWGAGGAETQYF.